This T cell receptor (beta chain) was documented in a study of CD8 T cells in Susac syndrome. RNA, at about 0.45 to 1 ug, was reverse transcribed with random hexamers. Multiplex immunoSEQ PCR targeted 54 Vbeta and 13 Jbeta TCR beta segments. From the immunoSEQ multiplex PCR reads, TCRdb called clonotypes with MiXCR, one entry per CDR3 protein. The profile shows 190,000 or so distinct CDR3 sequences, 95% of them singletons. This CDR3 has 13 amino acids. Germline trimming cut 8 bases from V and 6 bases from J; bases unmatched to any gene: 8. Sequencing of TCR beta was undertaken in CD8+ and CD4+ T cells derived from blood. The multiple sclerosis control group was made up of treatment-naive patients with stable or active relapsing-remitting disease. TEMRA cells were FACS-enriched, while CD8+ and CD4+ T cells were negatively isolated.

The sample was CD4+ T cells from PBMCs. The sequence came from a human donor with multiple sclerosis. The rearrangement joins TRBV12-3 or TRBV12-4 to TRBJ2-7, with 9 bases matching TRBD2. The DNA for the CDR3 is TGTGCCAGCCTTGGGACTAGCTTTGGCGAGCAGTACTTC. Translated, it gives CASLGTSFGEQYF.